This entry features one T cell receptor (beta chain) sequence. As yet, its antigen is unknown. Via MiXCR, TCRdb re-called the 5' RACE reads, giving one row per CDR3 protein. The data hold roughly 1.6 million distinct CDR3 sequences, with roughly a third observed a single time. This record comes from a study of identical twins. Healthy Caucasians alone served as donors. Whole-study results and caveats: Compared with models, monozygotic twins showed more out-of-frame TCR alpha sharing. Insertions ran lower in abundant cord blood beta clonotypes, though not in memory repertoires.

V gave up 0 bases and J gave up 3 bases; unmatched junction bases: 7. Germline assignment: CDR1 SGHAT and CDR2 FQNNGV. This CDR3 has 17 amino acids. The sequence was obtained from a newborn girl in good health. V usage is TRBV11-2 and J usage is TRBJ2-3; 9 bases are shared with TRBD1. Material: cord blood. The chain's CDR3 is CASSLEPRDRVTDTQYF. The CDR3 nucleotides are TGTGCCAGCAGCTTAGAACCCCGGGACAGGGTTACAGATACGCAGTATTTT.